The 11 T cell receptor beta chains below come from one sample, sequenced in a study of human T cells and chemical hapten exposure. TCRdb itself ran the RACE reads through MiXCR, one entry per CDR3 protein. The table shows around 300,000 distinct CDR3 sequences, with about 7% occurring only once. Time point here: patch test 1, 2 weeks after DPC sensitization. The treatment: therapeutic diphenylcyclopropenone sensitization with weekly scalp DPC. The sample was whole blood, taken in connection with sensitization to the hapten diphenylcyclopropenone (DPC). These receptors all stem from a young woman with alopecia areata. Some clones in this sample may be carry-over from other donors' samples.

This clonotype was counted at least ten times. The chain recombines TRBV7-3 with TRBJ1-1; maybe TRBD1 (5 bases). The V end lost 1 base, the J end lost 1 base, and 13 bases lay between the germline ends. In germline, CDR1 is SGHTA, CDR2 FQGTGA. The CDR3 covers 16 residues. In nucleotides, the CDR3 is TGTGCCAGCAGCTTAAAGGGACGGGGAACGAACACTGAAGCTTTCTTT. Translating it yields CASSLKGRGTNTEAFF.

The CDR3 here is CASSLYSHYGYTF. The CDR3 nucleotides are TGTGCCAGCAGTCTTTACTCCCACTATGGCTACACCTTC. The chain couples TRBV6-1 to TRBJ1-2; no definite D call. Between the trimmed V and J ends, which lost 5 bases and 3 bases, there was a span of 10 bases. Germline assignment: CDR1 MNHNS and CDR2 SASEGT. The CDR3 has 13 amino acids.

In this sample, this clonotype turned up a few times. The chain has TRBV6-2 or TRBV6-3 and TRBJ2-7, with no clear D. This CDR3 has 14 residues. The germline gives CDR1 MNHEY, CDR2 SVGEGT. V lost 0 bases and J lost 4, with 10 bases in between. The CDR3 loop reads CASSYSTVGYEQYF. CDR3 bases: TGTGCCAGCAGTTACTCCACGGTTGGGTACGAGCAGTACTTC.

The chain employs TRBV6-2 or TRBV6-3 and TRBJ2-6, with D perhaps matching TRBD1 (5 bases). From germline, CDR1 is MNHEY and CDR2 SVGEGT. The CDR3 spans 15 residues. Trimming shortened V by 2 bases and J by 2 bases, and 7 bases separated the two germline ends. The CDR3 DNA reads TGTGCCAGCAGTTACACAGGTACTGGGGCCAACGTCCTGACTTTC. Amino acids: CASSYTGTGANVLTF.

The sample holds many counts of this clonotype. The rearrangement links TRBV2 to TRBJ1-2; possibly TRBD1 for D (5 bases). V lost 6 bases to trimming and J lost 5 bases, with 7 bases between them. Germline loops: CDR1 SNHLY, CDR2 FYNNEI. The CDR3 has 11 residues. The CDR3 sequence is CASRQEYGYTF. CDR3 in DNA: TGTGCCAGCAGACAGGAGTATGGCTACACCTTC.

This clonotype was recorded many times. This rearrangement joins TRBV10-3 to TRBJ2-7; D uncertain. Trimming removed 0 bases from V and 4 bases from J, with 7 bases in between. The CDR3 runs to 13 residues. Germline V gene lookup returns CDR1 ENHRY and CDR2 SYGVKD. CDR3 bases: TGTGCCATCAGTGAGTCTAATGGGTACGAGCAGTACTTC. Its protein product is CAISESNGYEQYF.

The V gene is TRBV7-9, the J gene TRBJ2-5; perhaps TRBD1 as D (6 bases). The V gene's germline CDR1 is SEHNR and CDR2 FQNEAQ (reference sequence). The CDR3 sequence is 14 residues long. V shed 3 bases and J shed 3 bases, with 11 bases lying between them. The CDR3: CASSLWGREETQYF. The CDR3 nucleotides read TGTGCCAGCAGCTTGTGGGGGCGCGAAGAGACCCAGTACTTC.

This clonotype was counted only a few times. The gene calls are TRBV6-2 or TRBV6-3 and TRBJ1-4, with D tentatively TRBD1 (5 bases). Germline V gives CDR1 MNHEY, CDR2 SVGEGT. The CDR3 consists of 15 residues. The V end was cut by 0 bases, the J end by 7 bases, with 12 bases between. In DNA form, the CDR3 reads TGTGCCAGCAGTTACTCGAGAGGGACGGGTGAAAAACTGTTTTTT. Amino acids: CASSYSRGTGEKLFF.

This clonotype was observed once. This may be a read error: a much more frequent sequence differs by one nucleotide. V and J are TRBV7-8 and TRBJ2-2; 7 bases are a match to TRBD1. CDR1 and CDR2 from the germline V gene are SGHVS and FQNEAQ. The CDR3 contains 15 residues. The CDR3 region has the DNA TGTGCCTGCAGCACTTACAGGGGAAACACCGGGGAGCTGTTTTTT. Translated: CACSTYRGNTGELFF.

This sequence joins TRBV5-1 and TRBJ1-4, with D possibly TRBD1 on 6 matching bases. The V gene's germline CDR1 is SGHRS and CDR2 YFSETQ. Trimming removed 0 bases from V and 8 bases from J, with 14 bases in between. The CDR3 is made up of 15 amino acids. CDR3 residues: CASSLVPGEGEKLFF. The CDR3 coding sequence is TGCGCCAGCAGCTTGGTTCCAGGGGAGGGAGAAAAACTGTTTTTT. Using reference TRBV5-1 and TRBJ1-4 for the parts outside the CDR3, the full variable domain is KAGVTQTPRYLIKTRGQQVTLSCSPISGHRSVSWYQQTPGQGLQFLFEYFSETQRNKGNFPGRFSGRQFSNSRSEMNVSTLELGDSALYLCASSLVPGEGEKLFFGSGTQLSVL.

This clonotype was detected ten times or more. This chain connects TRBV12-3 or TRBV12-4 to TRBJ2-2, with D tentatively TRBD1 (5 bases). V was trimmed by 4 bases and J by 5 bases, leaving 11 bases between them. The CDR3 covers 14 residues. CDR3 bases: TGTGCCAGCAGTTCCCGAGACAGAACCGGGGAGCTGTTTTTT. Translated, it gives CASSSRDRTGELFF.